Each of the 20 T cell receptor beta chains below was sequenced from the same sample in a study of CD4+ T cells in melanoma. Using immunoSEQ multiplex PCR, the repertoire was profiled, and TCRdb retains in-frame clones only, with some absent. The sample records 50,000 or so clones, 89% being singletons. Material: peripheral blood. These receptors were obtained from a human donor with melanoma.

The chain carries TRBV4-2 and TRBJ1-3; D is uncertain. CDR3 length equals 16 residues. From germline, CDR1 is LGHNA and CDR2 YNFKEQ. Trimming left V 4 bases short and J 0 bases short, with 13 bases between. The CDR3 nucleotides are TGTGCCAGCAGCCCAAGGGCTCAAGTCTCTGGAAACACCATATATTTT. This encodes CASSPRAQVSGNTIYF.

J is TRBJ2-1 and V is TRBV25-1; a possible D gene is TRBD1 (6 bases). Germline CDR1 reads MGHDK; CDR2 reads SYGVNS. With 1 base removed from V and 0 bases from J, the gap between germline ends came to 10 bases. The CDR3 length is 16 residues. CDR3 sequence (DNA): TGTGCCAGCAGTGAATTTGGGACAAGCTCCTACAATGAGCAGTTCTTC. Translated: CASSEFGTSSYNEQFF. Full variable domain (outside the CDR3, taken from reference TRBV25-1 and TRBJ2-1): EADIYQTPRYLVIGTGKKITLECSQTMGHDKMYWYQQDPGMELHLIHYSYGVNSTEKGDLSSESTVSRIRTEHFPLTLESARPSHTSQYLCASSEFGTSSYNEQFFGPGTRLTVL.

In its sample, this clone was seen once. This rearrangement joins TRBV6-4 to TRBJ2-5; D could derive from TRBD1 or TRBD2 (5 bases each). Per germline, CDR1 MRHNA and CDR2 SNTAGT. CDR3 length equals 14 residues. V was cut by 0 bases and J by 1 base, with 6 bases left in between. The CDR3 region has the DNA TGTGCCAGCAGTGACTCGGGACCCCAAGAGACCCAGTACTTC. It codes for CASSDSGPQETQYF.

The chain couples TRBV30 to TRBJ2-3; 7 bases are shared with TRBD1. Germline CDR1 and CDR2: GTSNPN and SVGIG (reference sequence). The trim removed 4 bases at V and 4 bases at J, leaving 2 bases unmatched. This CDR3 is 12 amino acids long. CDR3 DNA: TGTGCCTGGAATACAGGGGCAGATACGCAGTATTTT. Its translation is CAWNTGADTQYF.

V and J are TRBV7-8 and TRBJ2-2; D is perhaps TRBD1 or TRBD2 (5 bases each). This CDR3 region has 20 residues. Germline CDR1 and CDR2: SGHVS and FQNEAQ. Trimming shortened V by 5 bases and J by 4 bases, and 29 bases separated the two germline ends. Here the CDR3 reads CASSPFLRMAGQGGTGELFF. Here the CDR3 DNA reads TGTGCCAGCAGCCCCTTTCTGAGGATGGCGGGTCAGGGCGGCACCGGGGAGCTGTTTTTT.

V usage is TRBV5-1 and J usage is TRBJ2-1, with 7 bases that match TRBD2. Trimming at V came to 2 bases and at J to 6 bases, leaving 8 bases not matched to a gene. Germline values: CDR1 SGHRS, CDR2 YFSETQ. The CDR3 is 15 residues long. The CDR3 loop is CASSLPGLTSNEQFF. In nucleotides, the CDR3 is TGCGCCAGCAGCTTACCGGGACTAACTTCCAATGAGCAGTTCTTC.

This clone was seen just once. The chain carries TRBV2 and TRBJ1-3; D is unclear. Germline lookup yields CDR1 SNHLY and CDR2 FYNNEI. The germline V and J ends were trimmed by 3 bases and 0 bases, with 12 bases remaining between them. The CDR3 extends over 16 amino acids. CDR3 protein: CASSDRSPHSGNTIYF. The CDR3 coding sequence is TGTGCCAGCAGTGACCGCTCTCCCCACTCTGGAAACACCATATATTTT.

V and J are TRBV19 and TRBJ2-2; perhaps TRBD1 as D (5 bases). Germline-derived CDR1 and CDR2 are LNHDA and SQIVND (reference sequence). Trimming left V 5 bases short and J 0 bases short, with 10 bases between. CDR3 length: 15 residues. The DNA for the CDR3 is TGTGCCAGTAGTCCGACGACAGCGAACACCGGGGAGCTGTTTTTT. It encodes CASSPTTANTGELFF.

This clone has only a few counts. J is TRBJ1-1 and V is TRBV30; D is undetermined. V lost 5 bases to trimming and J lost 8 bases, with 9 bases between them. Germline assignment: CDR1 GTSNPN and CDR2 SVGIG (reference sequence). The CDR3 loop spans 10 amino acids. CDR3 nucleotides: TGTGCCTGGCGGAGGATAGAAGCTTTCTTT. Protein product: CAWRRIEAFF. The whole variable domain, filled in from reference TRBV30 and TRBJ1-1, reads SQTIHQWPATLVQPVGSPLSLECTVEGTSNPNLYWYRQAAGRGLQLLFYSVGIGQISSEVPQNLSASRPQDRQFILSSKKLLLSDSGFYLCAWRRIEAFFGQGTRLTVV.

This clone was observed a single time. The rearrangement joins TRBV7-2 to TRBJ2-1, with 9 bases that match TRBD2. CDR1 SGHTA and CDR2 FQGNSA come from the germline V gene. Germline trimming cut 2 bases from V and 5 bases from J; bases unmatched to any gene: 4. There are 15 residues in the CDR3. The CDR3 loop is CASSLLAGVNNEQFF. CDR3 DNA sequence: TGTGCCAGCAGCTTATTAGCGGGGGTCAACAATGAGCAGTTCTTC.

The chain joins TRBV7-5 to TRBJ1-2; no DNA check was done on the table's D call, TRBD1. TRBV7-5 counts as a pseudogene. This CDR3 has 19 amino acids. CDR3 sequence: CARSSSQGRDERMGYGYTF. The CDR3 nucleotides read TGTGCCAGAAGCTCATCCCAGGGGAGAGATGAAAGGATGGGCTATGGCTACACCTTC.

This clone was recorded only once. The chain combines TRBV10-3 with TRBJ2-7, with D possibly being TRBD1 (6 bases). The germline V gene encodes CDR1 ENHRY and CDR2 SYGVKD. The CDR3 extends over 14 amino acids. V lost 6 bases, J lost 0 bases, and 12 bases lay in between. The CDR3 reads CAIRDSANSYEQYF. The DNA of the CDR3 is TGTGCCATCAGGGACAGTGCTAACTCCTACGAGCAGTACTTC.

This rearrangement joins TRBV18 to TRBJ2-1, with 12 bases identical to TRBD2. The CDR3 is 13 residues long. V shed 3 bases, J shed 9 bases, and the junction held 0 bases outside the gene matches. The germline V gene encodes CDR1 KGHSH and CDR2 LQKENI. The CDR3: CASSPGLAGEQFF. The CDR3 DNA is TGTGCCAGCTCACCGGGACTAGCGGGTGAGCAGTTCTTC. The complete variable domain, with remaining parts taken from reference TRBV18 and TRBJ2-1, reads NAGVMQNPRHLVRRRGQEARLRCSPMKGHSHVYWYRQLPEEGLKFMVYLQKENIIDESGMPKERFSAEFPKEGPSILRIQQVVRGDSAAYFCASSPGLAGEQFFGPGTRLTVL.

V usage is TRBV30 and J usage is TRBJ2-4, with 8 bases that match TRBD2. The V gene end was trimmed by 7 bases and the J gene end by 7 bases; junction bases not matched to a gene: 9. There are 13 residues in the CDR3. CDR1 is GTSNPN, CDR2 SVGIG, per germline (reference sequence). This CDR3 is CASEGGGGNIQYF. Here the CDR3 DNA reads TGTGCCTCAGAGGGGGGCGGGGGGAACATTCAGTACTTC.

This clone showed up just once. J is TRBJ1-1 and V is TRBV13, with 8 bases fitting TRBD1. The CDR3 sequence is 16 residues long. Germline-derived CDR1 and CDR2 are PRHDT and FYEKMQ (reference sequence). Trimming removed 4 bases from V and 3 bases from J; junction bases left unmatched: 10. CDR3 in amino acids: CASSSDTGGRDTEAFF. Written as DNA, the CDR3 is TGTGCCAGCAGCTCGGATACAGGGGGTAGAGACACTGAAGCTTTCTTT.

The rearrangement uses TRBV28 and TRBJ1-5, with no clear D. The CDR3 has 13 residues. Germline assignment: CDR1 MDHEN and CDR2 SYDVKM. The V gene lost 7 bases and the J gene lost 2 bases, with 9 bases spanning the gap. CDR3 nucleotides: TGTGCCAGCACGTCTCTAGGCAATCAGCCCCAGCATTTT. The encoded protein is CASTSLGNQPQHF.

There are a few counts of this clone. The V gene is TRBV30, the J gene TRBJ1-1, with D unclear. Trimming took 0 bases from V and 8 from J, leaving 13 bases between them. The CDR3 contains 13 residues. Per the germline V gene, CDR1 is GTSNPN and CDR2 is SVGIG (reference sequence). The CDR3 nucleotides read TGTGCCTGGAGTGTAGCCCTACTAGGCGAAGCTTTCTTT. It encodes CAWSVALLGEAFF.

The chain combines TRBV7-9 with TRBJ2-2; 7 nucleotides match TRBD1. This CDR3 is built from 14 residues. Germline values: CDR1 SEHNR, CDR2 FQNEAQ (reference sequence). With 5 bases clipped from V and 6 bases from J, the junction kept 6 bases outside the gene matches. The CDR3 loop reads CASSRQGSPGELFF. CDR3 coding DNA: TGTGCCAGCAGCAGACAGGGCTCGCCCGGGGAGCTGTTTTTT.

CDR3 protein: CASSDGGSSYEQYF. The DNA of the CDR3 is TGTGCCAGCAGCGACGGGGGGAGCTCCTACGAGCAGTACTTC. V gene TRBV11-3 combines with J gene TRBJ2-7, with 7 bases that match TRBD2. Germline CDR1 SGHNT, CDR2 YENEEA. With V trimmed by 5 bases and J by 0 bases, 4 bases remained unmatched. The CDR3 extends over 14 amino acids. Filled out from reference TRBV11-3 and TRBJ2-7, the complete variable domain reads EAGVVQSPRYKIIEKKQPVAFWCNPISGHNTLYWYLQNLGQGPELLIRYENEEAVDDSQLPKDRFSAERLKGVDSTLKIQPAELGDSAVYLCASSDGGSSYEQYFGPGTRLTVT.

The chain couples TRBV6-6 to TRBJ1-1; 7 bases are shared with TRBD1. With 6 bases clipped from V and 2 bases from J, the junction kept 6 bases outside the gene matches. The CDR3 runs 14 residues. Germline values: CDR1 MNHNY, CDR2 SVGAGI (reference sequence). The CDR3 loop is CASRTGQANTEAFF. In nucleotides, the CDR3 is TGTGCCAGCAGAACCGGACAGGCTAACACTGAAGCTTTCTTT.